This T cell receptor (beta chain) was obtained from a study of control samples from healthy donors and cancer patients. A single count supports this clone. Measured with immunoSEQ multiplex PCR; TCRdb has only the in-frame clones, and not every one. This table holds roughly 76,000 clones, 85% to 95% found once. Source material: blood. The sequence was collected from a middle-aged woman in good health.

CDR3: CASSGGTVSNQPQHF. The CDR3 DNA reads TGTGCCAGCAGCGGGGGGACAGTGAGCAATCAGCCCCAGCATTTT. The chain couples TRBV7-8 to TRBJ1-5, with 7 bases that match TRBD1. This CDR3 is 15 amino acids long. V shed 5 bases and J 1 base; nucleotides not matched to a gene: 5. The germline V gene has CDR1 SGHVS and CDR2 FQNEAQ.